The source of this T cell receptor (beta chain) is a study of T-cell reconstitution after alpha-beta-depleted transplantation in children listed by TCRdb under 2016. Regarding the study in general: Using TCR repertoire profiling, the study quantitatively followed how T-cell immune reconstitution unfolded in children after TCRalphabeta/CD19-depleted allogeneic hematopoietic cell transplantation.

The method was PCR. The instrument given in TCRdb is Illumina HiSeq 2500. Molecular barcoding was employed in the preparation of TCR libraries, with unique molecular identifiers being used to normalize TCRbeta repertoire quantification. Starting from the raw public reads, TCRdb applied fastp trimming at Q25, assembled clones with MiXCR and retained in-frame beta chains. Entries are consolidated by CDR3 protein sequence, retaining the most common genes and DNA. The sample contains some 240,000 distinct CDR3 sequences, around 12% of them found a single time. The ten biggest clones cover around 2.5% of the sample. Trimmed from V: 10 bases; trimmed from J: 3 bases; junction bases lacking a gene match: 6. The CDR3, cysteine through phenylalanine, is 14 amino acids long. The entry retains the CDR3 DNA only, 42 bases that are in frame from base 1. The germline V gene supplies CDR1 ENHRY and CDR2 SYGVKD. At least ten counts were recorded for this clonotype. It has no known antigen specificity. Base quality data are lacking; no much larger clone is found one base away.

The source material was PBMCs from the stem cell graft donor, sampled from the stem cell graft. The chain was built from TRBV10-3 and TRBJ2-3, and TRBD2 matches 11 of the central bases. The TCR originated in a human donor who donated a stem cell graft to a child with acute lymphoblastic leukemia. The CDR3 protein is CATELAGVTDTQYF. The DNA is as follows: TGTGCCACCGAACTAGCGGGAGTGACAGATACGCAGTATTTT.